This passage covers 27 T cell receptor beta chains from one sample sequenced in a study of beta chain features in type 1 diabetes. Of the isolated RNA, all was reverse transcribed, and so the sequenced material was expressed TCRB transcripts. TCRdb keeps only in-frame clones here, not all; method: immunoSEQ multiplex PCR. The table lists a few hundred thousand clones, around 15% of them singletons. The material sequenced was naive CD4+ T cells from blood. Receptors originate from a woman aged 18-29 years in good health.

CDR3 nucleotide sequence: TGTGCCAGCAGCCTCCGGGTAGCGGCTGGGTGGAATGAGCAGTTCTTC. It translates to CASSLRVAAGWNEQFF. The chain has TRBV11-2 and TRBJ2-1, with D perhaps matching TRBD2 (6 bases). Germline V lookup: CDR1 SGHAT, CDR2 FQNNGV. V lost 5 bases and J 7 bases, leaving 21 bases between the germline ends. The CDR3 length is 16 residues.

This sequence joins TRBV29-1 and TRBJ2-1, with 7 bases that match TRBD1. Trimming removed 7 bases from V and 0 bases from J; junction bases left unmatched: 3. The germline V gene has CDR1 SQVTM and CDR2 ANQGSEA. The CDR3 is 13 residues long. The CDR3, as DNA: TGCAGCGGTGGGGACAGCTCCTACAATGAGCAGTTCTTC. Encoded protein: CSGGDSSYNEQFF.

The chain uses TRBV5-1 and TRBJ2-1, with D possibly TRBD2 on 6 matching bases. Per the germline V gene, CDR1 is SGHRS and CDR2 is YFSETQ. V gave up 0 bases and J gave up 8 bases, with 15 bases separating them. CDR3 size: 15 residues. CDR3 in DNA: TGCGCCAGCAGCTTGGAGGCAGGGTGGAGGGATGAGCAGTTCTTC. Amino acid sequence: CASSLEAGWRDEQFF.

The V call is TRBV5-1, the J call TRBJ2-7, with a possible D match to TRBD2 (5 bases). There are 13 residues in the CDR3. The germline gives CDR1 SGHRS, CDR2 YFSETQ. Trimming removed 6 bases from V and 0 bases from J, with 10 bases in between. This chain's CDR3 is CASNDYNSYEQYF. In nucleotides, the CDR3 is TGCGCCAGCAACGACTACAACTCCTACGAGCAGTACTTC.

This sequence joins TRBV4-1 and TRBJ1-1, with TRBD1 identical over 8 bases. This CDR3 region has 14 residues. The germline gives CDR1 MGHRA, CDR2 YSYEKL. Unmatched junction bases numbered 5, after V lost 4 bases and J lost 4 bases. CDR3 sequence: CASSRGQGGTEAFF. The CDR3 coding sequence is TGCGCCAGCAGCCGCGGACAGGGCGGCACTGAAGCTTTCTTT.

The chain recombines TRBV6-5 with TRBJ2-1, with 8 bases lining up with TRBD1. The junction had 7 bases not matched to a gene; V was cut back by 2 bases and J by 7 bases. This CDR3 has 15 residues. CDR1 is MNHEY, CDR2 SVGAGI, per germline. CDR3 region: CASSYTQGAGNEQFF. The CDR3 DNA follows: TGTGCCAGCAGTTACACCCAGGGGGCTGGGAATGAGCAGTTCTTC.

The CDR3 is CASSLGSGNTEAFF. For the CDR3, the DNA is TGTGCCAGCAGCTTGGGGTCAGGGAACACTGAAGCTTTCTTT. The gene calls are TRBV5-6 and TRBJ1-1; D remains unclear. Trimming shortened V by 0 bases and J by 1 base, and 7 bases separated the two germline ends. Germline lookup yields CDR1 SGHDT and CDR2 YYEEEE. This CDR3 spans 14 amino acids.

This clone was seen a few times. The chain is built from TRBV7-9 and TRBJ2-3; D might be TRBD2 (6 bases). Trimming cost V 2 bases and J 4 bases, with 10 bases left between them. There are 14 residues in the CDR3. Germline values: CDR1 SEHNR, CDR2 FQNEAQ (reference sequence). CDR3 coding DNA: TGTGCCAGCAGCTTAATGGGGGGAGCAGATACGCAGTATTTT. Its translation is CASSLMGGADTQYF.

This clone showed up just a few times. This chain joins TRBV5-6 and TRBJ1-1; possible D gene TRBD1, 5 bases. Germline V lookup: CDR1 SGHDT, CDR2 YYEEEE. This CDR3 is 15 amino acids long. Trimming removed 3 bases from V and 5 bases from J, with 17 bases in between. The CDR3 reads CASSSWGTGGTEAFF. The CDR3 DNA is TGTGCCAGCAGCTCATGGGGGACCGGAGGGACTGAAGCTTTCTTT.

This clone has only a few counts. The V gene is TRBV29-1, the J gene TRBJ1-1; D is possibly TRBD1 (6 bases). Trimming shortened V by 4 bases and J by 1 base, and 16 bases separated the two germline ends. The germline V gene encodes CDR1 SQVTM and CDR2 ANQGSEA. CDR3 size: 15 residues. The CDR3 DNA reads TGCAGCGTTGGAAGGGGGGGCCTCGCGAACACTGAAGCTTTCTTT. Translation gives CSVGRGGLANTEAFF.

The rearrangement links TRBV7-6 to TRBJ2-3; no clear D. Germline values: CDR1 SGHVS, CDR2 FNYEAQ. The CDR3 spans 11 residues. The V end lost 8 bases, the J end lost 1 base, and 4 bases lay between the germline ends. The CDR3 DNA follows: TGTGCCAGCGGGCGCACAGATACGCAGTATTTT. Translation: CASGRTDTQYF.

This clone was counted only a few times. The V and J genes are TRBV7-8 and TRBJ1-2; 8 nucleotides line up with TRBD1. CDR1 SGHVS and CDR2 FQNEAQ come from the germline V gene. V shed 3 bases, J shed 4 bases, and the junction held 7 bases outside the gene matches. The length of the CDR3 is 15 residues. The CDR3 here is CASSFTGGNSYGYTF. The CDR3 DNA reads as TGTGCCAGCAGCTTTACAGGGGGTAACTCCTATGGCTACACCTTC.

The rearrangement joins TRBV5-1 to TRBJ1-1, with TRBD1 as a possible D gene (6 bases). Trimming took 5 bases from V and 0 from J, leaving 14 bases between them. The V gene's germline CDR1 is SGHRS and CDR2 YFSETQ. The CDR3 sequence is 15 residues long. The CDR3 sequence is CASRDRQVLNTEAFF. The CDR3 DNA follows: TGCGCCAGCAGGGATCGACAGGTCCTGAACACTGAAGCTTTCTTT.

This clone was recorded a few times. The V gene is TRBV9, the J gene TRBJ1-2; TRBD1 matches 7 bases. Germline assignment: CDR1 SGDLS and CDR2 YYNGEE. J was trimmed by 3 bases and V by 3 bases; bases with no gene match: 5. The CDR3 length is 14 residues. The CDR3 region has the DNA TGTGCCAGCAGCGGCCGAACAGGGGACTATGGCTACACCTTC. This codes for CASSGRTGDYGYTF. Looking up the rest from reference TRBV9 and TRBJ1-2 gives the full variable domain: DSGVTQTPKHLITATGQRVTLRCSPRSGDLSVYWYQQSLDQGLQFLIQYYNGEERAKGNILERFSAQQFPDLHSELNLSSLELGDSALYFCASSGRTGDYGYTFGSGTRLTVV.

The table lists this clone with a few counts. CDR3 in DNA: TGCAGCGTTGCCTTCGCAGTCGAAAAACTGTTTTTT. It is translated as CSVAFAVEKLFF. V gene TRBV29-1 combines with J gene TRBJ1-4; D gene unclear. Looked up from germline, CDR1 is SQVTM and CDR2 is ANQGSEA. CDR3 size: 12 residues. V lost 4 bases to trimming and J lost 8 bases, with 11 bases between them.

The chain is built from TRBV7-2 and TRBJ2-5; D possibly corresponds to TRBD2 (5 bases). Germline CDR1 reads SGHTA; CDR2 reads FQGNSA. This CDR3 region has 13 residues. Trimming removed 6 bases at V and 5 bases at J, with 13 bases between. For the CDR3, the DNA is TGTGCCAGCAGTACTAGTTTTGGGGAGACCCAGTACTTC. It is translated as CASSTSFGETQYF.

This clone was seen a few times. The J gene is TRBJ2-7, the V gene TRBV23-1; possibly TRBD1 for D (5 bases). TRBV23-1 is an open reading frame, and its role is uncertain. V lost 0 bases and J 1 base, leaving 13 bases between the germline ends. The CDR3 runs to 16 residues. CDR3 nucleotides: TGCGCCAGCAGTCAATCATACCTACAGGCATCCTACGAGCAGTACTTC. Translated, it gives CASSQSYLQASYEQYF.

This clone has just a few counts. The CDR3 sequence is CASSLYPDRVRGANVLTF. The CDR3 bases are TGTGCCAGCAGCTTATACCCGGACAGGGTTCGTGGGGCCAACGTCCTGACTTTC. The chain employs TRBV7-6 and TRBJ2-6; 8 positions match TRBD1. Germline CDR1 is SGHVS and CDR2 is FNYEAQ. The CDR3 covers 18 residues. The V gene end was trimmed by 2 bases and the J gene end by 3 bases; junction bases not matched to a gene: 9.

This clone was counted a few times. The chain links TRBV18 to TRBJ2-7; 9 nucleotides align to TRBD2. The CDR3 runs 14 residues. Germline V CDR1 and CDR2: KGHSH, LQKENI. V shed 3 bases, J shed 1 base, and the junction held 1 base outside the gene matches. The CDR3 loop is CASSPTSGSYEQYF. In DNA, the CDR3 is TGTGCCAGCTCACCGACTAGCGGATCCTACGAGCAGTACTTC.

The genes are TRBV5-1 and TRBJ1-5; D possibly corresponds to TRBD1 (6 bases). In germline, CDR1 is SGHRS, CDR2 YFSETQ. V lost 3 bases and J lost 3, with 19 bases in between. This CDR3 contains 17 residues. The CDR3 loop is CASSWGRERPDNQPQHF. CDR3 nucleotides: TGCGCCAGCAGCTGGGGGCGTGAGCGGCCGGACAATCAGCCCCAGCATTTT.

This clone was counted only a few times. The chain employs TRBV23-1 and TRBJ2-3, with D maybe TRBD1 (6 bases). TRBV23-1 is assigned to the ORF class and has an uncertain function. V was pared by 6 bases and J by 0 bases, with 10 bases between. The CDR3 runs to 14 residues. Written as DNA, the CDR3 is TGCGCCAGCAGCCACAGGGAAAGCACAGATACGCAGTATTTT. Translating it yields CASSHRESTDTQYF.

This clone has a handful of counts. This chain joins TRBV18 and TRBJ1-5; tentative D call: TRBD1 (5 bases). CDR1 is KGHSH and CDR2 is LQKENI in the germline V gene. This CDR3 contains 13 residues. V was cut by 3 bases and J by 7 bases, with 10 bases left in between. The CDR3: CASSPETDQPQHF. The CDR3 DNA sequence: TGTGCCAGCTCACCGGAGACAGACCAGCCCCAGCATTTT.

In this sample, this clone turned up a few times. The chain is built from TRBV9 and TRBJ1-1; no firm D call. The CDR3 spans 13 residues. V gave up 0 bases and J gave up 2 bases, with 5 bases separating them. From germline, CDR1 is SGDLS and CDR2 YYNGEE. The CDR3 reads CASSVDSNTEAFF. The DNA of the CDR3 is TGTGCCAGCAGCGTAGACAGCAACACTGAAGCTTTCTTT. Drawing the rest from reference TRBV9 and TRBJ1-1, the complete variable domain is DSGVTQTPKHLITATGQRVTLRCSPRSGDLSVYWYQQSLDQGLQFLIQYYNGEERAKGNILERFSAQQFPDLHSELNLSSLELGDSALYFCASSVDSNTEAFFGQGTRLTVV.

The table lists this clone with a few counts. The gene calls are TRBV7-9 and TRBJ2-3, with D unclear. This CDR3 has 12 residues. Per germline, CDR1 SEHNR and CDR2 FQNEAQ (reference sequence). The germline V and J ends were trimmed by 5 bases and 2 bases, with 5 bases remaining between them. As DNA, the CDR3 is TGTGCCAGCAGCCCCTACACAGATACGCAGTATTTT. Encoded protein: CASSPYTDTQYF.

The gene calls are TRBV18 and TRBJ1-2; no clear D gene. Looked up from germline, CDR1 is KGHSH and CDR2 is LQKENI. This CDR3 is built from 12 residues. Trimming took 6 bases from V and 4 from J, leaving 9 bases between them. The CDR3 protein is CASSAYVYGYTF. As DNA, the CDR3 is TGTGCCAGCTCGGCTTACGTCTATGGCTACACCTTC.

The V and J genes are TRBV10-3 and TRBJ1-1; the D gene is possibly TRBD1 (5 bases). The CDR3 runs 14 residues. Germline V CDR1 and CDR2: ENHRY, SYGVKD. V gave up 6 bases and J gave up 4 bases, with 15 bases separating them. The chain's CDR3 is CAISDLTVPTEAFF. CDR3 sequence (DNA): TGTGCCATCAGCGATCTGACAGTCCCCACTGAAGCTTTCTTT.

Comment on this clone: Other nucleotide sequences in the sample specify the same CDR3. CDR3 DNA sequence: TGCAGCGTGGGACAGGGGAACACTGAAGCTTTCTTT. Residues: CSVGQGNTEAFF. The chain links TRBV29-1 to TRBJ1-1, with TRBD1 identical over 9 bases. J gave up 1 base and V 6 bases, and 0 bases lay outside the gene matches. The V gene's germline CDR1 is SQVTM and CDR2 ANQGSEA. The CDR3 has 12 amino acids.